These T cell receptor beta chains were read from a single sample in a study of CD8+CD57+ T cells in acquired aplastic anemia. TCRdb re-analysed the reads in MiXCR, keeping a single row per CDR3 protein. Counted here are 40,000 or so distinct CDR3 sequences, 75% to 85% occurring once; the ten biggest clones make up approximately 24%. Sequenced input: sorted CD4+, CD8+, or CD8+CD57+ T cells (not recorded which) from PBMCs. These receptors were obtained from a human donor in good health, serving as a control. Both conserved end residues are part of each CDR3. Fields, in order: D gene, CDR3 length, clone size, V gene, J gene, CDR3 DNA, CDR3 protein. A D gene is named only where the DNA matches it firmly. Size is omitted from some rows. Given values are once, few, many or a class for expanded clones.

TRBD1	14	.	TRBV19	TRBJ2-7	TGTGCCAGTAGTAGGGGGACAGGGGACTACGAGCAGTACTTC	CASSRGTGDYEQYF
.	13	.	TRBV10-3	TRBJ1-5	TGTGCCATCGGTGAGGACCCCTATCAGCCCCAGCATTTT	CAIGEDPYQPQHF
TRBD2	13	.	TRBV7-3	TRBJ2-3	TGTGCCAGCAGTCCTAGCGGCGGGGATACGCAGTATTTT	CASSPSGGDTQYF
TRBD1	13	.	TRBV6-1	TRBJ1-2	TGTGCCAGCAGAAACCCTGGACAGGCGGGCTACACCTTC	CASRNPGQAGYTF
.	12	.	TRBV10-3	TRBJ1-1	TGTGCCATCAGTGAACGAGGGTTTGAAGCTTTCTTT	CAISERGFEAFF
TRBD1	12	few	TRBV29-1	TRBJ2-5	TGCAGCGTTGAGCACAGGGGAGAGACCCAGTACTTC	CSVEHRGETQYF
.	18	.	TRBV10-3	TRBJ2-1	TGTGCCATCAGTGACAAGAGACGTCAGACATGGTGGTACAATGAGCAGTTCTTC	CAISDKRRQTWWYNEQFF
.	13	.	TRBV20-1	TRBJ2-7	TGCAGTGCTAGAAGCAGGCCTAACTACGAGCAGTACTTC	CSARSRPNYEQYF
TRBD1	13	few	TRBV7-9	TRBJ2-7	TGTGCCAGCCGGGGGACAGGAGCCTACGAGCAGTACTTC	CASRGTGAYEQYF
.	13	.	TRBV29-1	TRBJ2-3	TGCAGCGTTGGTGGGGCGTCCGCAGATACGCAGTATTTT	CSVGGASADTQYF
TRBD2	16	many	TRBV6-4	TRBJ2-2	TGTGCCAGCAGTGACTCAACTAGCGGGGGGGCCGGGGAGCTGTTTTTT	CASSDSTSGGAGELFF
.	14	.	TRBV5-6	TRBJ2-1	TGTGCCAGCAACGCCGGGGAATTGGGGAATGAGCAGTTCTTC	CASNAGELGNEQFF
.	14	.	TRBV6-4	TRBJ1-6	TGTGCCAGCAGTCTCGAGCCAGGAAATTCACCCCTCCACTTT	CASSLEPGNSPLHF
TRBD1	15	.	TRBV10-1	TRBJ1-2	TGCGCCAGCAACGACATCCTGACAGGGGGCGAAGGCTACACCTTC	CASNDILTGGEGYTF
.	13	.	TRBV29-1	TRBJ2-7	TGCAGCGTTGAAGAACGGTCCTCCTACGAGCAGTACTTC	CSVEERSSYEQYF
.	12	few	TRBV20-1	TRBJ1-5	TGCAGTGCTTCCCGAGTGAATCAGCCCCAGCATTTT	CSASRVNQPQHF
.	13	.	TRBV6-1	TRBJ1-6	TGTGCCAGCAGTGAGGGGAGAAATTCACCCCTCCACTTT	CASSEGRNSPLHF
.	12	.	TRBV9	TRBJ1-1	TGTGCCAGCAGCCAAGGGAACACTGAAGCTTTCTTT	CASSQGNTEAFF
.	15	once	TRBV2	TRBJ1-5	TGTGCCAGCAGTGTAAGGCAGGGGAGCAATCAGCCCCAGCATTTT	CASSVRQGSNQPQHF
.	13	.	TRBV7-8	TRBJ2-2	TGTGCCAGCAGCCACTCGAACACCGGGGAGCTGTTTTTT	CASSHSNTGELFF
.	19	.	TRBV2	TRBJ2-6	TGTGCCAGCAGAGAAAAGGGGATTGTCCCCACCTCTGGGGCCAACGTCCTGACTTTC	CASREKGIVPTSGANVLTF
TRBD2	15	.	TRBV2	TRBJ2-1	TGTGCCAGCAGTATGAACATAGCGGGAGACGGTGAGCAGTTCTTC	CASSMNIAGDGEQFF
TRBD1	15	.	TRBV2	TRBJ2-7	TGTGCCAGCAGATACTCCGGGACAGGGACCTACGAGCAGTACTTC	CASRYSGTGTYEQYF
TRBD1	14	few	TRBV7-9	TRBJ2-5	TGTGCCAGCAGCCCGACAGGGACGCAAGAGACCCAGTACTTC	CASSPTGTQETQYF
.	13	.	TRBV10-2	TRBJ2-5	TGCGCCAGCAGGGGACTCTTCGGGGAGACCCAGTACTTC	CASRGLFGETQYF
.	13	few	TRBV28	TRBJ1-2	TGTGCCAGCAGTCCTACAGGGTACTATGGCTACACCTTC	CASSPTGYYGYTF
TRBD2	13	.	TRBV20-1	TRBJ2-7	TGCGGTGCTAAAGAGGGAGGGGTCTACGAGCAGTACTTC	CGAKEGGVYEQYF
TRBD2	17	.	TRBV15	TRBJ2-1	TGTGCCACCAGCAGAGATGCTAGCGGGGGGGCCATCGATGAGCAGTTCTTC	CATSRDASGGAIDEQFF
TRBD1	15	.	TRBV25-1	TRBJ1-5	TGTGCCAGCAGTGAATCCGGACAGGGGGGACAGCCCCAGCATTTT	CASSESGQGGQPQHF
TRBD1	15	.	TRBV15	TRBJ2-1	TGTGCCACCAGCAGGGAACAGGGGACCTACAATGAGCAGTTCTTC	CATSREQGTYNEQFF